One sample yielded the 22 T cell receptor beta chains listed below, sequenced in a study of blood T cell repertoires in COVID-19. Repertoires were generated with immunoSEQ multiplex PCR, while TCRdb's copy carries only in-frame clones and drops some. Of 45,000 to 65,000 clones detected, approximately 81% appear once; the ten largest clones hold 10% to 15%. Source material: peripheral blood. These receptors were taken from a woman aged 80 or older with acute or convalescent COVID-19.

In DNA form, the CDR3 reads TGTGCCAGCAGTACGGCAGGGCCCCCCTCTGGAAACACCATATATTTT. This translates into CASSTAGPPSGNTIYF. The rearrangement uses TRBV5-4 and TRBJ1-3, with D possibly matching TRBD1 (5 bases). Deletions cut 5 bases from V and 0 bases from J, with 15 bases between. Looked up from germline, CDR1 is SGHNT and CDR2 is YYREEE (reference sequence). This CDR3 contains 16 residues.

The chain joins TRBV12-3 or TRBV12-4 to TRBJ1-2; TRBD1 is a possible D gene (5 bases). V gave up 7 bases and J gave up 5 bases, with 11 bases separating them. The CDR3 sequence is 12 residues long. CDR3 loop: CASTPGRYGYTF. As DNA, the CDR3 is TGTGCCAGCACCCCAGGGAGGTATGGCTACACCTTC.

The chain uses TRBV5-4 and TRBJ2-3; 9 nucleotides align to TRBD2. CDR1 is SGHNT and CDR2 is YYREEE in the germline V gene (reference sequence). CDR3 size: 15 residues. V gave up 4 bases and J gave up 5 bases; unmatched junction bases: 8. The CDR3 DNA reads TGTGCCAGCAGCCCTGCCCAGCGGGGGGAAGATACGCAGTATTTT. This translates into CASSPAQRGEDTQYF.

The chain joins TRBV19 to TRBJ1-5; 7 bases are shared with TRBD1. In germline, CDR1 is LNHDA, CDR2 SQIVND (reference sequence). The CDR3 loop spans 14 amino acids. CDR3 residues: CGTQGGYSNQPQHF. The CDR3 coding sequence is TGTGGGACCCAAGGGGGCTATAGCAATCAGCCCCAGCATTTT.

This rearrangement joins TRBV27 to TRBJ1-5; D unresolved. Germline assignment: CDR1 MNHEY and CDR2 SMNVEV (reference sequence). V lost 1 base to trimming and J lost 0 bases, with 7 bases between them. This CDR3 contains 15 residues. The CDR3 DNA is TGTGCCAGCAGTTTATACGGTTCTAGCAATCAGCCCCAGCATTTT. Translated: CASSLYGSSNQPQHF.

The chain is built from TRBV11-2 and TRBJ1-1; 10 positions match TRBD1. Germline V CDR1 and CDR2: SGHAT, FQNNGV. The V segment lost 3 bases and the J segment 4 bases; nucleotides outside the gene matches: 8. The CDR3 covers 16 residues. As DNA, the CDR3 is TGTGCCAGCAGCTTGGTCCCGGGACAGGGGAGCACTGAAGCTTTCTTT. It translates to CASSLVPGQGSTEAFF. Looking up the rest from reference TRBV11-2 and TRBJ1-1 gives the full variable domain: EAGVAQSPRYKIIEKRQSVAFWCNPISGHATLYWYQQILGQGPKLLIQFQNNGVVDDSQLPKDRFSAERLKGVDSTLKIQPAKLEDSAVYLCASSLVPGQGSTEAFFGQGTRLTVV.

The CDR3 DNA reads TGTGCCAGCAGCCAAGGTACAGGGGGGTTCGGCGGCTACACCTTC. It yields the protein CASSQGTGGFGGYTF. This chain uses TRBV16 with TRBJ1-2; 8 bases map to TRBD1. Per the germline V gene, CDR1 is KGHSY and CDR2 is FQNENV. This CDR3 has 15 amino acids. The V and J ends lost 2 bases and 8 bases, in that order; junction bases with no gene match: 10. Looking up the rest from reference TRBV16 and TRBJ1-2 gives the full variable domain: GEEVAQTPKHLVRGEGQKAKLYCAPIKGHSYVFWYQQVLKNEFKFLISFQNENVFDETGMPKERFSAKCLPNSPCSLEIQATKLEDSAVYFCASSQGTGGFGGYTFGSGTRLTVV.

The chain employs TRBV7-9 and TRBJ1-1, with D possibly TRBD1 on 5 matching bases. The CDR3 runs to 15 residues. The germline gives CDR1 SEHNR, CDR2 FQNEAQ (reference sequence). The V end was cut by 2 bases, the J end by 1 base, with 11 bases between. The CDR3 loop reads CASSLSTVSNTEAFF. Written as DNA, the CDR3 is TGTGCCAGCAGCTTATCGACAGTTTCGAACACTGAAGCTTTCTTT.

The V gene is TRBV19, the J gene TRBJ2-1; D may be TRBD1 (7 bases). The CDR3 has 14 residues. Between the trimmed V and J ends, which lost 7 bases and 6 bases, there was a span of 16 bases. The germline V gene encodes CDR1 LNHDA and CDR2 SQIVND (reference sequence). The CDR3 protein is CASKFGQGGNEQFF. CDR3 sequence (DNA): TGTGCCAGTAAATTCGGGCAGGGGGGCAATGAGCAGTTCTTC.

V usage is TRBV7-9 and J usage is TRBJ1-1, with 8 bases identical to TRBD1. V was clipped by 2 bases and J by 4 bases; unmatched bases: 9. The CDR3 contains 16 residues. CDR1 is SEHNR, CDR2 FQNEAQ, per germline (reference sequence). CDR3 coding DNA: TGTGCCAGCAGCTTATCTCCAGGGGGCAGGACCACTGAAGCTTTCTTT. Encoded protein: CASSLSPGGRTTEAFF. Full variable domain (rest looked up from reference TRBV7-9 and TRBJ1-1): DTGVSQNPRHKITKRGQNVTFRCDPISEHNRLYWYRQTLGQGPEFLTYFQNEAQLEKSRLLSDRFSAERPKGSFSTLEIQRTEQGDSAMYLCASSLSPGGRTTEAFFGQGTRLTVV.

The chain has TRBV2 and TRBJ1-6; D may be TRBD1 (5 bases). The V end lost 6 bases, the J end lost 6 bases, and 15 bases lay between the germline ends. CDR1 is SNHLY and CDR2 is FYNNEI in the germline V gene. The CDR3 sequence is 15 residues long. The CDR3 region is CASRPVGRGNSPLHF. Written as DNA, the CDR3 is TGTGCCAGCAGGCCGGTAGGGAGGGGTAATTCACCCCTCCACTTT.

The chain employs TRBV5-1 and TRBJ1-4; tentative D call: TRBD1 (6 bases). V was pared by 4 bases and J by 8 bases, with 21 bases between. Germline V gives CDR1 SGHRS, CDR2 YFSETQ. The CDR3 covers 16 residues. The CDR3 reads CASSPGSHGTPEKLFF. CDR3 DNA sequence: TGCGCCAGCAGCCCCGGGTCCCACGGGACACCCGAAAAACTGTTTTTT. The complete variable domain, with remaining parts taken from reference TRBV5-1 and TRBJ1-4, reads KAGVTQTPRYLIKTRGQQVTLSCSPISGHRSVSWYQQTPGQGLQFLFEYFSETQRNKGNFPGRFSGRQFSNSRSEMNVSTLELGDSALYLCASSPGSHGTPEKLFFGSGTQLSVL.

The genes are TRBV24-1 and TRBJ2-1, with D unresolved. The CDR3 loop spans 14 amino acids. CDR1 and CDR2 from the germline V gene are KGHDR and SFDVKD. Trimming shortened V by 4 bases and J by 7 bases, and 13 bases separated the two germline ends. The chain's CDR3 is CATSDETSRNEQFF. Here the CDR3 DNA reads TGTGCCACCAGTGACGAGACAAGTAGGAATGAGCAGTTCTTC.

The chain joins TRBV19 to TRBJ1-6; the match to TRBD1 covers 7 bases. Looked up from germline, CDR1 is LNHDA and CDR2 is SQIVND (reference sequence). The CDR3 consists of 15 residues. V was clipped by 3 bases and J by 7 bases; unmatched bases: 6. Here the CDR3 DNA reads TGTGCCAGTAGTATCCGGGACAGAATCAATTCACCCCTCCACTTT. Amino acids: CASSIRDRINSPLHF.

This clone was counted between two and nine times. The rearrangement joins TRBV11-3 to TRBJ1-6; D may be TRBD1 (6 bases). V was cut by 4 bases and J by 6 bases, with 13 bases left in between. Germline CDR1 reads SGHNT; CDR2 reads YENEEA. This CDR3 spans 15 amino acids. The CDR3 DNA sequence: TGTGCCAGCAGCTACCTCGACAGGACTAATTCACCCCTCCACTTT. Protein: CASSYLDRTNSPLHF.

The chain recombines TRBV18 with TRBJ1-5, with no clear D. Germline V gene data show CDR1 as KGHSH and CDR2 as LQKENI. Trimming left V 2 bases short and J 6 bases short, with 17 bases between. This CDR3 is 16 amino acids long. The DNA of the CDR3 is TGTGCCAGCTCACCATTTGATTCGGGATTGGGTCAGCCCCAGCATTTT. The encoded protein is CASSPFDSGLGQPQHF.

The chain carries TRBV28 and TRBJ2-1, with 8 bases aligning to TRBD2. The CDR3 is made up of 14 amino acids. Germline CDR1 reads MDHEN; CDR2 reads SYDVKM. V shed 10 bases and J 9 bases; nucleotides not matched to a gene: 14. CDR3 nucleotide sequence: TGTGCCACCACCAGTTCCGGGGGGGAGCGTGAGCAGTTCTTC. Protein sequence: CATTSSGGEREQFF.

V and J are TRBV7-3 and TRBJ1-1; 9 positions match TRBD1. V lost 6 bases, J lost 0 bases, and 2 bases stayed unmatched. The CDR3 runs 14 residues. Germline CDR1 reads SGHTA; CDR2 reads FQGTGA. CDR3 amino acids: CASRQGAMNTEAFF. Written as DNA, the CDR3 is TGTGCCAGCAGACAGGGGGCTATGAACACTGAAGCTTTCTTT.

The CDR3 reads CASSLTGGAHNEQFF. DNA for the CDR3: TGTGCCAGCAGCCTCACAGGGGGCGCCCACAATGAGCAGTTCTTC. The V and J genes are TRBV5-4 and TRBJ2-1; 9 nucleotides agree with TRBD1. The CDR3 covers 15 residues. Unmatched junction bases numbered 7, after V lost 4 bases and J lost 5 bases. Germline V gives CDR1 SGHNT, CDR2 YYREEE (reference sequence).

The chain links TRBV6-1 to TRBJ1-2; possible D gene TRBD1, 5 bases. The CDR3 has 16 amino acids. CDR1 and CDR2 from the germline V gene are MNHNS and SASEGT. The germline V and J ends were trimmed by 3 bases and 8 bases, with 22 bases remaining between them. CDR3 protein: CASSEPGRTPGWGYTF. The CDR3 nucleotides read TGTGCCAGCAGTGAGCCCGGGAGGACACCCGGGTGGGGCTACACCTTC.

The chain joins TRBV3-1 (or the pseudogene TRBV3-2) to TRBJ1-1; D gene ambiguous. V lost 1 base, J lost 10 bases, and 7 bases lay in between. The CDR3 has 11 residues. Germline lookup yields CDR1 LGHDT and CDR2 YNNKEL (reference sequence). The CDR3 bases are TGTGCCAGCAGCCAAGGGGCCCCAGCTTTCTTT. Amino acid sequence: CASSQGAPAFF.

CDR3 protein: CASSEISIQYF. In nucleotides, the CDR3 is TGTGCCAGCAGTGAGATCAGTATTCAGTACTTC. The chain uses TRBV25-1 and TRBJ2-4; D gene ambiguous. The CDR3 loop spans 11 amino acids. Germline V gene lookup returns CDR1 MGHDK and CDR2 SYGVNS. Between the trimmed V and J ends, which lost 3 bases and 10 bases, there was a span of 7 bases.